A selection of T cell receptor beta chains follows, all from one sample in a study of T-cell reconstitution after alpha-beta-depleted transplantation in children. TCRdb processed the PCR reads anew with MiXCR; each CDR3 protein has one entry. This sample yields a few hundred thousand distinct CDR3 sequences, of which almost 10% are seen a single time; about 9.4% belongs to the top ten. Source: PBMCs from the stem cell graft donor, taken from the stem cell graft. These receptors came from a human donor who donated a stem cell graft to a child with SCID. The CDR3 runs from the conserved cysteine through the conserved F or W. Each record gives: clone size, V gene, J gene, D gene, CDR3 protein, CDR3 DNA. The D gene is left open where the match is weak. A clone size is listed for some rows: how often the clone was seen (once, few, many), or a class if it is expanded.

size: many; V: TRBV12-3/TRBV12-4; J: TRBJ2-2; D: -; CDR3: CASSLALGALNTGELFF; DNA: TGTGCCAGCAGTTTAGCGCTAGGGGCATTAAACACCGGGGAGCTGTTTTTT
size: -; V: TRBV10-3; J: TRBJ2-7; D: -; CDR3: CAISEGRQPNEQYF; DNA: TGTGCCATCAGTGAAGGTCGGCAGCCGAACGAGCAGTACTTC
size: many; V: TRBV5-5; J: TRBJ1-1; D: -; CDR3: CASSTRTGNTEAFF; DNA: TGTGCCAGCAGCACTAGGACGGGGAACACTGAAGCTTTCTTT
size: -; V: TRBV5-1; J: TRBJ2-7; D: TRBD1; CDR3: CASSSTGGEQYF; DNA: TGCGCCAGCAGCTCGACAGGGGGCGAGCAGTACTTC
size: -; V: TRBV10-2; J: TRBJ2-7; D: -; CDR3: CASSESRDYEQYF; DNA: TGCGCCAGCAGTGAATCCAGGGATTACGAGCAGTACTTC
size: few; V: TRBV9; J: TRBJ1-6; D: TRBD1; CDR3: CASSEGGGYNSPLHF; DNA: TGTGCCAGCAGCGAAGGGGGCGGCTATAATTCACCCCTCCACTTT
size: few; V: TRBV20-1; J: TRBJ2-6; D: -; CDR3: CSAPIAPGANVLTF; DNA: TGCAGTGCCCCGATTGCACCTGGGGCCAACGTCCTGACTTTC
size: many; V: TRBV4-2; J: TRBJ2-7; D: -; CDR3: CASSQTQLSYEQYF; DNA: TGTGCCAGCAGCCAAACACAGCTCAGCTACGAGCAGTACTTC
size: -; V: TRBV7-9; J: TRBJ1-1; D: TRBD1; CDR3: CATGQGGFMNTEAFF; DNA: TGTGCCACCGGACAGGGTGGATTCATGAACACTGAAGCTTTCTTT
size: -; V: TRBV28; J: TRBJ1-2; D: TRBD1; CDR3: CASSSGQANYGYTF; DNA: TGTGCCAGCAGTTCCGGACAGGCTAACTATGGCTACACCTTC
size: few; V: TRBV7-9; J: TRBJ1-6; D: -; CDR3: CASSLVQNSPLHF; DNA: TGTGCCAGCAGCTTAGTTCAGAATTCACCCCTCCACTTT
size: many; V: TRBV5-1; J: TRBJ1-2; D: TRBD1; CDR3: CASSLAAQGANYGYTF; DNA: TGCGCCAGCAGCTTGGCCGCGCAGGGGGCTAACTATGGCTACACCTTC
size: -; V: TRBV20-1; J: TRBJ1-2; D: -; CDR3: CSASRSGVGYTF; DNA: TGCAGTGCTAGTCGCTCAGGGGTAGGCTACACCTTC
size: few; V: TRBV6-1; J: TRBJ1-6; D: TRBD1; CDR3: CAGGTGHNSPLHF; DNA: TGTGCCGGGGGGACAGGCCATAATTCACCCCTCCACTTT